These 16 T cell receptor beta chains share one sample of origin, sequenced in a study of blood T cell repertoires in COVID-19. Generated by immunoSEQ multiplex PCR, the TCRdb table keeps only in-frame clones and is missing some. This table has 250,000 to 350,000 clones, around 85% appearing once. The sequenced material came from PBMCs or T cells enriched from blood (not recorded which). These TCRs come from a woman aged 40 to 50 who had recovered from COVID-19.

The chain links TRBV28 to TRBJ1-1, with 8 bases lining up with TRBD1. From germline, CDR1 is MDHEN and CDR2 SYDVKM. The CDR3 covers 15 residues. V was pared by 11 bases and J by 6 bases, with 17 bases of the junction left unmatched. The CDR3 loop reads CAQGPLTGEGAEAFF. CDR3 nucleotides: TGTGCCCAAGGCCCCCTGACAGGGGAGGGAGCTGAAGCTTTCTTT.

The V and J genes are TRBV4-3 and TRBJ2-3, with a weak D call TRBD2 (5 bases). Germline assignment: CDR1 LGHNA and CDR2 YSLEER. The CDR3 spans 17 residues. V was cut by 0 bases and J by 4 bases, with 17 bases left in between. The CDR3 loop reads CASSQDRRRSVADTQYF. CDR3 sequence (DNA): TGCGCCAGCAGCCAAGATAGAAGGAGGTCGGTCGCAGATACGCAGTATTTT.

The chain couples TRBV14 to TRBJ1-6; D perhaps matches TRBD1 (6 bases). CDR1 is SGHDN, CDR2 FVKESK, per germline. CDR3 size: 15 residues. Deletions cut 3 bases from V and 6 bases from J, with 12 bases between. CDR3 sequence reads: CASSQGGRGNSPLHF. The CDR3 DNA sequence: TGTGCCAGCAGCCAGGGTGGCAGGGGTAATTCACCCCTCCACTTT.

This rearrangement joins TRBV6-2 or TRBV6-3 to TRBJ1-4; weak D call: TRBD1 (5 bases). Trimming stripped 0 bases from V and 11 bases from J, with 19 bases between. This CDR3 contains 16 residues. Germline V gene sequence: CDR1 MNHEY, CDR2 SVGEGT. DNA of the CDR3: TGTGCCAGCAGTTACTCGGGGCCTCCCCTACTGGGGAAACTGTTTTTT. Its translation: CASSYSGPPLLGKLFF.

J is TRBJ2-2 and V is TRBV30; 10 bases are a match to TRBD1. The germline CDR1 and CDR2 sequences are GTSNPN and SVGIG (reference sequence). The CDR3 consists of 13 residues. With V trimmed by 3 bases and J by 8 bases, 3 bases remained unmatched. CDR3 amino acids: CAWRDRGFGELFF. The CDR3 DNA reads TGTGCCTGGAGGGACAGGGGGTTTGGGGAGCTGTTTTTT.

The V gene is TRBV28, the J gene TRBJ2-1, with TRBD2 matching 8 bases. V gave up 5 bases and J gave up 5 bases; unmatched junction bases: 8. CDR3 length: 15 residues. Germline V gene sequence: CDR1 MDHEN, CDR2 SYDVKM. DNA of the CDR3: TGTGCCAGCAGTCTTCTAGCGGGCTACAACAATGAGCAGTTCTTC. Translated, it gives CASSLLAGYNNEQFF.

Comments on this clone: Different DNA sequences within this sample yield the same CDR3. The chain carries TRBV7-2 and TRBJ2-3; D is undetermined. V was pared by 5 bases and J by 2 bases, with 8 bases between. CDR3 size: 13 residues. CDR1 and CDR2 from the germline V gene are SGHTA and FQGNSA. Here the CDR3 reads CASSVSSTDTQYF. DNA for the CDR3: TGTGCCAGCAGCGTTTCGTCCACAGATACGCAGTATTTT.

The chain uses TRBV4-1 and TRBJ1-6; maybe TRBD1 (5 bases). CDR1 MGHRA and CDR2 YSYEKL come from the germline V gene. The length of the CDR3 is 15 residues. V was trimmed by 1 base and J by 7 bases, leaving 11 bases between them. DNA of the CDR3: TGCGCCAGCAGCCAAGCTGGGGGGAGGAATTCACCCCTCCACTTT. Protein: CASSQAGGRNSPLHF.

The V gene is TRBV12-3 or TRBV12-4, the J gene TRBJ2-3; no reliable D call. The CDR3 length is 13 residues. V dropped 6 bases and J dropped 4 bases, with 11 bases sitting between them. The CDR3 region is CASRTSSADTQYF. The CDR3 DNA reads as TGTGCCAGCAGAACCTCGTCGGCAGATACGCAGTATTTT.

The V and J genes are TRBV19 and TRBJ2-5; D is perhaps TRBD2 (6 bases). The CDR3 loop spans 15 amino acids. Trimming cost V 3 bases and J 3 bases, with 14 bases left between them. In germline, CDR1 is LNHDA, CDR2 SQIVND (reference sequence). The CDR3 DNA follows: TGTGCCAGTAGTATCCGCCAGGGAGGAGAAGAGACCCAGTACTTC. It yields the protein CASSIRQGGEETQYF.

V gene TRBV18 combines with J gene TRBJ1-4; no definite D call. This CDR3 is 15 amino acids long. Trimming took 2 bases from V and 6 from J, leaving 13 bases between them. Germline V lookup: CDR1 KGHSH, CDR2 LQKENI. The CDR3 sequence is CASSPRWAGDEKLFF. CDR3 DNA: TGTGCCAGCTCACCAAGGTGGGCGGGTGATGAAAAACTGTTTTTT.

CDR3 sequence: CASSTQGTPTGELFF. Here the CDR3 DNA reads TGTGCCAGCTCAACCCAGGGGACCCCCACCGGGGAGCTGTTTTTT. This sequence joins TRBV25-1 and TRBJ2-2, with a tentative D call TRBD1 (6 bases). The V end lost 8 bases, the J end lost 4 bases, and 17 bases lay between the germline ends. The CDR3 covers 15 residues. Per germline, CDR1 MGHDK and CDR2 SYGVNS.

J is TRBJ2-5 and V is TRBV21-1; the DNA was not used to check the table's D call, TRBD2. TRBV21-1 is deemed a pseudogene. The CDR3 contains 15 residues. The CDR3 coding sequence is TGTGCCAGCACCCCAGCGGGAGAACCCCCAGAGACCCAGTACTTC. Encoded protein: CASTPAGEPPETQYF.

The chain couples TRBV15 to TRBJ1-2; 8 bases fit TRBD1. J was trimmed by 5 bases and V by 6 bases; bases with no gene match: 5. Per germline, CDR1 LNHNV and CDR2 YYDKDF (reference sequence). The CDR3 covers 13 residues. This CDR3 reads CATSGQGNYGYTF. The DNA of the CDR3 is TGTGCCACCAGTGGACAGGGAAATTATGGCTACACCTTC.

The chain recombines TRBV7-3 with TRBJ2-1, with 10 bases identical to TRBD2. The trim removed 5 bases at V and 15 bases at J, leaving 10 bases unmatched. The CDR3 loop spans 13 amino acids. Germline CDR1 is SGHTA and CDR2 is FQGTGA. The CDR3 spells CASSPGTSVFPFF. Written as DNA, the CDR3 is TGTGCCAGCAGCCCAGGGACTAGCGTTTTCCCGTTCTTC.

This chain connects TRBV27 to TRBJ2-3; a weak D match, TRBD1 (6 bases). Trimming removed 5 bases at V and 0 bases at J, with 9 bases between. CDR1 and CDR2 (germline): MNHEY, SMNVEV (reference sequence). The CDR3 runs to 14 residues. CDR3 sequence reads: CASSQDRSTDTQYF. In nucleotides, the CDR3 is TGTGCCAGCAGTCAAGACAGGAGCACAGATACGCAGTATTTT.